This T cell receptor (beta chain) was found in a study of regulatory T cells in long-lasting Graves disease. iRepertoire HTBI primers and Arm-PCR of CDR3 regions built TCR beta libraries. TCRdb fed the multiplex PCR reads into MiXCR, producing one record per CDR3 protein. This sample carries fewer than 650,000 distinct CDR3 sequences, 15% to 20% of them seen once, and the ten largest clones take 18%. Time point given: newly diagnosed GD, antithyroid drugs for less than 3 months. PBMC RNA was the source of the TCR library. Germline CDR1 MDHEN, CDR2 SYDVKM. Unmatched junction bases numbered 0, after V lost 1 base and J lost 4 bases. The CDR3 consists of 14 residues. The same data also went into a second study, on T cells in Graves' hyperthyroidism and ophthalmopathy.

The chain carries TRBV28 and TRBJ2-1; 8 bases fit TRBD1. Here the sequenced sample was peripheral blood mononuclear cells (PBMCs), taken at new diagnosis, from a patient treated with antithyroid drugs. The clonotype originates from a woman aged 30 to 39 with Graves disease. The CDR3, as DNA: TGTGCCAGCAGTTTATACAGGGGGTACAATGAGCAGTTCTTC. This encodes CASSLYRGYNEQFF.